The 28 T cell receptor beta chains in this list originate from one sample, sequenced in a study of spatial heterogeneity in lung cancer. From the 5' RACE reads, TCRdb called clonotypes with MiXCR, one entry per CDR3 protein. The sample carries 14,000 to 15,000 distinct CDR3 sequences, 10% to 13% recorded once. Stated time point: sample taken at primary tumor resection. Whole RNA from tumor, nontumor lung or frozen PBMC was sequenced unsorted. The source was PBMCs, collected at surgery. The receptors originated from a female donor with early-stage non-small cell lung cancer.

This clonotype was picked up many times. V and J are TRBV6-5 and TRBJ2-5; 14 bases align to TRBD2. The V and J ends lost 3 bases and 4 bases, in that order; junction bases with no gene match: 7. Germline assignment: CDR1 MNHEY and CDR2 SVGAGI. The CDR3 consists of 17 residues. The CDR3 nucleotides read TGTGCCAGCAGTTATGCGAGCGGGACTAGCGGGGGAGAGACCCAGTACTTC. Translating gives CASSYASGTSGGETQYF.

This clonotype was picked up many times. V gene TRBV2 combines with J gene TRBJ1-6, with D tentatively TRBD1 (5 bases). Germline V gene lookup returns CDR1 SNHLY and CDR2 FYNNEI. V was clipped by 1 base and J by 10 bases, with 14 bases between them. The CDR3 totals 15 residues. This chain's CDR3 is CASSEERGGRSPLHF. CDR3 DNA: TGTGCCAGCAGTGAAGAAAGGGGAGGGAGATCACCCCTCCACTTT. The full variable domain, with the rest looked up from reference TRBV2 and TRBJ1-6, is EPEVTQTPSHQVTQMGQEVILRCVPISNHLYFYWYRQILGQKVEFLVSFYNNEISEKSEIFDDQFSVERPDGSNFTLKIRSTKLEDSAMYFCASSEERGGRSPLHFGNGTRLTVT.

This clonotype was seen repeatedly, ten times or more. The V and J genes are TRBV29-1 and TRBJ1-5; the D gene is possibly TRBD1 (5 bases). V lost 5 bases and J 3 bases, leaving 11 bases between the germline ends. There are 13 residues in the CDR3. CDR1 and CDR2 (germline): SQVTM, ANQGSEA. CDR3 loop: CSVRGNNNQPQHF. The CDR3, as DNA: TGCAGCGTTCGGGGGAATAACAATCAGCCCCAGCATTTT.

With respect to this clonotype: A much larger clone differs by one base, so this may be a read error. The V and J genes are TRBV20-1 and TRBJ1-1, with TRBD1 identical over 9 bases. Germline trimming cut 1 base from V and 1 base from J; bases unmatched to any gene: 7. This CDR3 is 16 amino acids long. Germline loops: CDR1 DFQATT, CDR2 SNEGSKA (reference sequence). This chain's CDR3 is CSARGDREVGNTEAFF. The CDR3 DNA reads TGCAGTGCTAGAGGGGACAGGGAGGTCGGGAACACTGAAGCTTTCTTT.

This clonotype was observed many times. CDR3 nucleotides: TGTGCCAGCAGTGACCAGCGGGGGAACACAGATACGCAGTATTTT. The encoded protein is CASSDQRGNTDTQYF. The V call is TRBV2, the J call TRBJ2-3; 8 bases line up with TRBD2. With V trimmed by 3 bases and J by 2 bases, 4 bases remained unmatched. This CDR3 has 15 amino acids. CDR1 and CDR2 from the germline V gene are SNHLY and FYNNEI. The whole variable domain, filled in from reference TRBV2 and TRBJ2-3, reads EPEVTQTPSHQVTQMGQEVILRCVPISNHLYFYWYRQILGQKVEFLVSFYNNEISEKSEIFDDQFSVERPDGSNFTLKIRSTKLEDSAMYFCASSDQRGNTDTQYFGPGTRLTVL.

The rearrangement joins TRBV5-4 to TRBJ2-1; unclear D gene. In germline, CDR1 is SGHNT, CDR2 YYREEE (reference sequence). Trimming shortened V by 0 bases and J by 7 bases, and 11 bases separated the two germline ends. The CDR3 runs to 14 residues. CDR3: CASSLVGSLNEQFF. CDR3 bases: TGTGCCAGCAGCTTGGTAGGAAGTTTAAATGAGCAGTTCTTC.

This clonotype was counted at least ten times. This chain connects TRBV12-5 to TRBJ2-5; TRBD2 might be the D (6 bases). Deletions cut 7 bases from V and 0 bases from J, with 12 bases between. Germline loops: CDR1 LGHNT, CDR2 FRNRAP. This CDR3 is built from 14 residues. CDR3 nucleotides: TGTGCTAGTGAAACCGGGACTTACCAAGAGACCCAGTACTTC. Translated, it gives CASETGTYQETQYF.

This clonotype is medium-sized. The genes are TRBV3-1 and TRBJ1-1; D remains unclear. This CDR3 is built from 13 residues. V lost 2 bases and J 7 bases, leaving 11 bases between the germline ends. Germline V gene lookup returns CDR1 LGHDT and CDR2 YNNKEL (reference sequence). The CDR3 bases are TGTGCCAGCAGCCAATCCCCCAGAGTTGAAGCTTTCTTT. Residues: CASSQSPRVEAFF.

The table lists this clonotype with many counts. J is TRBJ1-1 and V is TRBV6-6; no clear D. Per germline, CDR1 MNHNY and CDR2 SVGAGI (reference sequence). CDR3 length equals 13 residues. V lost 10 bases and J lost 1, with 13 bases in between. The CDR3 reads CATRVKANTEAFF. As DNA, the CDR3 is TGTGCCACCCGGGTAAAGGCGAACACTGAAGCTTTCTTT.

This clonotype was picked up many times. The rearrangement uses TRBV7-8 and TRBJ1-1; D is perhaps TRBD1 (6 bases). This CDR3 is built from 15 residues. Germline lookup yields CDR1 SGHVS and CDR2 FQNEAQ. Trimming left V 7 bases short and J 2 bases short, with 17 bases between. The CDR3 DNA follows: TGTGCCAGCATCCTGCTTCGGGGGGCTAACACTGAAGCTTTCTTT. It codes for CASILLRGANTEAFF.

This clonotype turned up a few times. The chain combines TRBV5-1 with TRBJ1-5; TRBD1 matches 9 bases. This CDR3 has 14 amino acids. The germline V gene has CDR1 SGHRS and CDR2 YFSETQ. V lost 5 bases to trimming and J lost 5 bases; unmatched junction nucleotides: 5. CDR3 sequence reads: CASRPGTGHQPQHF. As DNA, the CDR3 is TGCGCCAGCAGGCCCGGGACAGGGCATCAGCCCCAGCATTTT.

This clonotype was counted many times. This chain connects TRBV15 to TRBJ1-2; 9 bases match TRBD1. The V and J ends lost 0 bases and 4 bases, in that order; junction bases with no gene match: 6. CDR1 is LNHNV and CDR2 is YYDKDF in the germline V gene (reference sequence). The CDR3 runs to 16 residues. This CDR3 reads CATSRDRDRVGYGYTF. The CDR3 DNA sequence: TGTGCCACCAGCAGAGATCGGGACAGGGTTGGCTATGGCTACACCTTC.

This rearrangement joins TRBV28 to TRBJ2-5; 7 bases line up with TRBD1. In germline, CDR1 is MDHEN, CDR2 SYDVKM. J gave up 4 bases and V 5 bases, and 4 bases lay outside the gene matches. The CDR3 length is 13 residues. CDR3: CASSTGQIETQYF. DNA for the CDR3: TGTGCCAGCAGTACGGGACAGATAGAGACCCAGTACTTC. Based on the CDR3 plus reference TRBV28 and TRBJ2-5, the full variable domain is DVKVTQSSRYLVKRTGEKVFLECVQDMDHENMFWYRQDPGLGLRLIYFSYDVKMKEKGDIPEGYSVSREKKERFSLILESASTNQTSMYLCASSTGQIETQYFGPGTRLLVL.

This clonotype was found many times. This sequence joins TRBV30 and TRBJ2-3; D is possibly TRBD2 (5 bases). This CDR3 is 14 amino acids long. Germline values: CDR1 GTSNPN, CDR2 SVGIG (reference sequence). Trimming removed 8 bases from V and 0 bases from J, with 15 bases in between. In nucleotides, the CDR3 is TGTGCCCTGGGCGTTGGGAGTAGCACAGATACGCAGTATTTT. It specifies CALGVGSSTDTQYF.

The chain has TRBV19 and TRBJ1-1; no reliable D call. From germline, CDR1 is LNHDA and CDR2 SQIVND (reference sequence). Trimming removed 3 bases from V and 0 bases from J, with 14 bases in between. This CDR3 is built from 16 residues. This CDR3 reads CASSMTAGTMNTEAFF. The CDR3 DNA reads TGTGCCAGTAGTATGACCGCAGGAACAATGAACACTGAAGCTTTCTTT.

This clonotype is medium-sized within its sample. This chain joins TRBV7-2 and TRBJ2-3; 9 bases agree with TRBD2. In germline, CDR1 is SGHTA, CDR2 FQGNSA. The CDR3 has 16 amino acids. V lost 5 bases to trimming and J lost 4 bases; unmatched junction nucleotides: 10. The chain's CDR3 is CASSPLAGGVADTQYF. The CDR3, as DNA: TGTGCCAGCAGCCCCCTCGCGGGGGGGGTAGCAGATACGCAGTATTTT.

In its sample, this clonotype is medium-sized. The chain has TRBV20-1 and TRBJ2-7; no firm D call. Germline CDR1 and CDR2: DFQATT and SNEGSKA (reference sequence). The CDR3 totals 11 residues. Trimming pared 0 bases from V and 6 bases from J, leaving 6 bases between. The CDR3 spells CSAREWGEQYF. The CDR3 nucleotides are TGCAGTGCTAGAGAATGGGGCGAGCAGTACTTC.

The rearrangement uses TRBV11-2 and TRBJ2-1; no clear D. The CDR3 consists of 15 residues. The V end was cut by 1 base, the J end by 9 bases, with 16 bases between. From germline, CDR1 is SGHAT and CDR2 FQNNGV. CDR3 sequence (DNA): TGTGCCAGCAGCTTAGCGGCCCAACCGTTCAGTGAGCAGTTCTTC. It codes for CASSLAAQPFSEQFF.

This clonotype was seen at least ten times. The gene calls are TRBV20-1 and TRBJ1-5; 11 bases are shared with TRBD1. Trimming took 4 bases from V and 7 from J; bases not matched to a gene: 9. CDR1 and CDR2 (germline): DFQATT, SNEGSKA (reference sequence). This CDR3 has 15 amino acids. The CDR3 is CSAIEGQGVWQPQHF. CDR3 nucleotide sequence: TGCAGTGCTATTGAGGGACAGGGGGTTTGGCAGCCCCAGCATTTT.

This clonotype was observed a few times. The V and J genes are TRBV9 and TRBJ2-3; D might be TRBD2 (5 bases). V lost 6 bases to trimming and J lost 1 base, with 12 bases between them. The germline V gene encodes CDR1 SGDLS and CDR2 YYNGEE. The CDR3 length is 14 residues. CDR3: CASNGGPGTDTQYF. DNA of the CDR3: TGTGCCAGCAATGGCGGGCCGGGCACAGATACGCAGTATTTT. The whole variable domain, filled in from reference TRBV9 and TRBJ2-3, reads DSGVTQTPKHLITATGQRVTLRCSPRSGDLSVYWYQQSLDQGLQFLIQYYNGEERAKGNILERFSAQQFPDLHSELNLSSLELGDSALYFCASNGGPGTDTQYFGPGTRLTVL.

This clonotype was seen only a few times. The chain is built from TRBV12-3 or TRBV12-4 and TRBJ1-1; TRBD1 is a possible D gene (6 bases). Trimming left V 3 bases short and J 9 bases short, with 17 bases between. CDR3 size: 14 residues. The CDR3 bases are TGTGCCAGCAGTTTGGGGGGCTCGGGTACTCAAGCTTTCTTT. Protein: CASSLGGSGTQAFF.

At least ten counts were recorded for this clonotype. The chain couples TRBV5-1 to TRBJ1-6; D gene ambiguous. This CDR3 spans 16 amino acids. Per germline, CDR1 SGHRS and CDR2 YFSETQ. V dropped 4 bases and J dropped 7 bases, with 18 bases sitting between them. For the CDR3, the DNA is TGCGCCAGCAGCACATCCCCTAAAACAGCAAATTCACCCCTCCACTTT. Translation: CASSTSPKTANSPLHF. The whole variable domain, remainder taken from reference TRBV5-1 and TRBJ1-6, is KAGVTQTPRYLIKTRGQQVTLSCSPISGHRSVSWYQQTPGQGLQFLFEYFSETQRNKGNFPGRFSGRQFSNSRSEMNVSTLELGDSALYLCASSTSPKTANSPLHFGNGTRLTVT.

This clonotype occurred many times. CDR3 region: CASSYSMGGAGANVLTF. The CDR3 DNA follows: TGTGCCAGCAGTTACTCGATGGGAGGGGCTGGGGCCAACGTCCTGACTTTC. The chain carries TRBV6-2 or TRBV6-3 and TRBJ2-6; 7 bases line up with TRBD2. V was clipped by 0 bases and J by 2 bases; unmatched bases: 4. CDR3 length: 17 amino acids. Germline loops: CDR1 MNHEY, CDR2 SVGEGT.

This clonotype was observed at least ten times. The chain carries TRBV2 and TRBJ2-1; TRBD1 is a possible D gene (6 bases). V was trimmed by 8 bases and J by 5 bases, leaving 16 bases between them. There are 14 residues in the CDR3. Per the germline V gene, CDR1 is SNHLY and CDR2 is FYNNEI. The CDR3 sequence is CASRKQGRNNEQFF. The CDR3 coding sequence is TGTGCCAGCCGAAAACAGGGCAGGAACAATGAGCAGTTCTTC.

The chain combines TRBV9 with TRBJ2-2; the D call may be TRBD1 or TRBD2 (5 bases each). The ends were cut back, 2 bases at V and 7 bases at J, with 18 bases in the middle. The CDR3 has 16 residues. Germline values: CDR1 SGDLS, CDR2 YYNGEE. DNA of the CDR3: TGTGCCAGCAGCGTCGGGGCCCAGGGCGGCGGCGGGGAGCTGTTTTTT. Protein: CASSVGAQGGGGELFF.

This clonotype showed up many times. The genes are TRBV7-8 and TRBJ1-1, with no clear D. Looked up from germline, CDR1 is SGHVS and CDR2 is FQNEAQ. V lost 3 bases and J 0 bases, leaving 11 bases between the germline ends. CDR3 size: 15 residues. In DNA form, the CDR3 reads TGTGCCAGCAGCTTGTCTGGGCTCTTGAACACTGAAGCTTTCTTT. It encodes CASSLSGLLNTEAFF.

This clonotype is deemed medium-sized. The gene calls are TRBV6-4 and TRBJ2-2, with D possibly TRBD2 on 5 matching bases. The CDR3 has 12 residues. CDR1 MRHNA and CDR2 SNTAGT come from the germline V gene. V lost 10 bases to trimming and J lost 7 bases, with 13 bases between them. The DNA of the CDR3 is TGTGCCACCAGACCGGGGAGCGGGGAGCTGTTTTTT. Translated: CATRPGSGELFF.

There are a few counts of this clonotype. This chain joins TRBV5-6 and TRBJ1-4; D gene uncertain. Germline CDR1 reads SGHDT; CDR2 reads YYEEEE. The CDR3 runs to 13 residues. V dropped 0 bases and J dropped 7 bases, with 7 bases sitting between them. This CDR3 is CASSLALGEKLFF. In DNA, the CDR3 is TGTGCCAGCAGCTTGGCTCTCGGTGAAAAACTGTTTTTT.